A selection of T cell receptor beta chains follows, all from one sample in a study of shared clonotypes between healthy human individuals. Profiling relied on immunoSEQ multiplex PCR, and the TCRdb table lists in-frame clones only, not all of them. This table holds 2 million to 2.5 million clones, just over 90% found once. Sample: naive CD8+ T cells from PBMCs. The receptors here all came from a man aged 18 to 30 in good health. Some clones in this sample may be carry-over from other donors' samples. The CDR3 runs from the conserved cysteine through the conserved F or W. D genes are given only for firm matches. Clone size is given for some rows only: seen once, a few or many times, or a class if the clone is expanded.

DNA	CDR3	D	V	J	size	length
TGTGCCAGCAGTTTTGGACGCAGGGGGGGAGGCTACACCTTC	CASSFGRRGGGYTF	TRBD1	TRBV27	TRBJ1-2	once	14
TGTGCCAGCAGCCCTCGCGAGGGGGGGGCCTACAATGAGCAGTTCTTC	CASSPREGGAYNEQFF	NA	TRBV7-2	TRBJ2-1	NA	16
TGCGCCAGCAGCCAAGTAGGTAGTCAGGGGTGGTTGGAAGGCTACACCTTC	CASSQVGSQGWLEGYTF	NA	TRBV4-1	TRBJ1-2	NA	17
TGTGCCAGCAGTTCTGCCGGGACCAGGAATGAGCAGTTCTTC	CASSSAGTRNEQFF	NA	TRBV28	TRBJ2-1	NA	14
TGTGCCAGCAGTTACTTGGGCCCCGGGTTGGAGAACGAGCAGTACTTC	CASSYLGPGLENEQYF	NA	TRBV6-5	TRBJ2-7	NA	16
TGTGCCAGCAGCGCTTCGGGACAGGTAAACAATGAGCAGTTCTTC	CASSASGQVNNEQFF	TRBD1	TRBV9	TRBJ2-1	once	15
TGTGCCAGCAGCCCGACTCGGGGGTATGGGGCCAACGTCCTGACTTTC	CASSPTRGYGANVLTF	NA	TRBV7-9	TRBJ2-6	NA	16
TGTGCCAGCAGCTTAGTCCGGGGGCAGAGTGAAGCTTTCTTT	CASSLVRGQSEAFF	NA	TRBV7-8	TRBJ1-1	NA	14
TGCAGCGTTGTCTTGACAGATACGCAGTATTTT	CSVVLTDTQYF	NA	TRBV29-1	TRBJ2-3	NA	11
TGTGCCTGGAGGGGGACTCGAGCATCTGGGGCCAACGTCCTGACTTTC	CAWRGTRASGANVLTF	NA	TRBV30	TRBJ2-6	NA	16
TGTGCCAGCAGATACAATGAGCAGTTCTTC	CASRYNEQFF	NA	TRBV25-1	TRBJ2-1	NA	10
TGTGCCAGCAGGCACGGACAGGGGAACGAGCAGTACTTC	CASRHGQGNEQYF	TRBD1	TRBV11-2	TRBJ2-7	NA	13
TGTGCCAGCAGCGAACAGGGGGCCGGTGAGCAGTTCTTC	CASSEQGAGEQFF	TRBD1	TRBV9	TRBJ2-1	NA	13
TGTGCCAGCAGTGAAGGGGTCATTTCAAATTCACCCCTCCACTTT	CASSEGVISNSPLHF	NA	TRBV2	TRBJ1-6	once	15
TGTGCCAGCAGCTTAGATCTATCGAACGAGCAGTACTTC	CASSLDLSNEQYF	NA	TRBV11-3	TRBJ2-7	NA	13
TGTGCCAGCAGCACGGACAGGGAAGATACGCAGTATTTT	CASSTDREDTQYF	TRBD1	TRBV9	TRBJ2-3	NA	13
TGTGCCAGCAGTTCCGGACTAGGGGAGCAGTTCTTC	CASSSGLGEQFF	TRBD2	TRBV6-6	TRBJ2-1	NA	12
TGTGCCAGCAGTTTATCCCAGGGGACAACTAATGAAAAACTGTTTTTT	CASSLSQGTTNEKLFF	NA	TRBV27	TRBJ1-4	NA	16
TGCAGCGCCATGATCAGCGGTCCTGAGCAGTTCTTC	CSAMISGPEQFF	NA	TRBV29-1	TRBJ2-1	NA	12
TGTGCCAGCAGCGTAGATCGGATGAATGAGCAGTTCTTC	CASSVDRMNEQFF	NA	TRBV9	TRBJ2-1	few	13
TGTGCCAGTAGTATAGTTGGGAGGGCCTACAATGAGCAGTTCTTC	CASSIVGRAYNEQFF	TRBD2	TRBV19	TRBJ2-1	NA	15
TGTGCCAGCAGCCGGGGGCCTGAAGCTTTCTTT	CASSRGPEAFF	NA	TRBV28	TRBJ1-1	NA	11
TGTGCCAGCAGCGTAGATGGAGCGGGAGCCAAAAACATTCAGTACTTC	CASSVDGAGAKNIQYF	NA	TRBV9	TRBJ2-4	NA	16
TGTGCCAGCAGCTTCGGTGGCACCGAAGCTTTCTTT	CASSFGGTEAFF	NA	TRBV5-8	TRBJ1-1	NA	12
TGTGCCAGCAGCGTAGGGGAGACCGCGAACACCGGGGAGCTGTTTTTT	CASSVGETANTGELFF	NA	TRBV9	TRBJ2-2	NA	16
TGTGCCAGCAGCCCACGGACAGGGTCGAACACCGGGGAGCTGTTTTTT	CASSPRTGSNTGELFF	TRBD1	TRBV7-9	TRBJ2-2	NA	16
TGCGCCAGCAGCTTGGAAGGGGGCTATGGAGAGACCCAGTACTTC	CASSLEGGYGETQYF	TRBD1	TRBV5-1	TRBJ2-5	NA	15
TGTGCCAGCAGTTTAGGAGGGAGCTCCTACGAGCAGTACTTC	CASSLGGSSYEQYF	NA	TRBV27	TRBJ2-7	NA	14
TGTGCCAGCACCTCCGGGACAGGGACGCCCTACGAGCAGTACTTC	CASTSGTGTPYEQYF	TRBD1	TRBV28	TRBJ2-7	NA	15
TGCGCCAGCAGCTCATTAGAACTCCCAGGACAGGGCTTTAATCAGCCCCAGCATTTT	CASSSLELPGQGFNQPQHF	TRBD1	TRBV5-1	TRBJ1-5	NA	19
TGTGCCAGCAGCCCGATACAGGGGATCTACGAGCAGTACTTC	CASSPIQGIYEQYF	TRBD1	TRBV11-2	TRBJ2-7	NA	14
TGTGCCAGCAGCCCCCCGGGCACTGAAGCTTTCTTT	CASSPPGTEAFF	NA	TRBV7-9	TRBJ1-1	NA	12
TGTGCCAGTAGCGGACAGGGCCTCTACGAGCAGTACTTC	CASSGQGLYEQYF	TRBD1	TRBV19	TRBJ2-7	NA	13
TGTGCCACCAGCAGAGCCACCGCGGAGACCCAGTACTTC	CATSRATAETQYF	NA	TRBV15	TRBJ2-5	NA	13
TGTGCCACTGCGACGGACACCGGGGAGCTGTTTTTT	CATATDTGELFF	NA	TRBV28	TRBJ2-2	few	12
TGTGCCAGCAGCGCGGACAGGGAGGACGAGCAGTACTTC	CASSADREDEQYF	TRBD1	TRBV9	TRBJ2-7	once	13
TGTGCCAGTAGTATCACGACTCCCAATGAGCAGTTCTTC	CASSITTPNEQFF	NA	TRBV19	TRBJ2-1	NA	13
TGTGCCAGCAGATTTCGGGGTAAAAGCTCCTACAATGAGCAGTTCTTC	CASRFRGKSSYNEQFF	NA	TRBV11-2	TRBJ2-1	NA	16
TGCAGCGTTGAAGGGGACGGAGTCACCTTCGAAGCTTTCTTT	CSVEGDGVTFEAFF	NA	TRBV29-1	TRBJ1-1	few	14
TGTGCCAGCAGCCTATCCCTAGCGGACCTATACCTAAACACCGGGGAGCTGTTTTTT	CASSLSLADLYLNTGELFF	TRBD2	TRBV4-2	TRBJ2-2	NA	19
TGTGCCAGCAGCCCCGGACGGAGAGGAGAGACCCAGTACTTC	CASSPGRRGETQYF	NA	TRBV7-9	TRBJ2-5	NA	14
TGTGCCAGCAGTGAAGTAGCGGGGAGCTCCTACGAGCAGTACTTC	CASSEVAGSSYEQYF	TRBD2	TRBV2	TRBJ2-7	NA	15
TGTGCCAGCAGTGACAGGGATCTCACAGATACGCAGTATTTT	CASSDRDLTDTQYF	NA	TRBV2	TRBJ2-3	NA	14
TGCGCCAGCAGACGGACAGCTAACACTGAAGCTTTCTTT	CASRRTANTEAFF	NA	TRBV10-2	TRBJ1-1	NA	13
TGTGCCAGCAGCTTAAAACCCGGGGAGCTGTTTTTT	CASSLKPGELFF	NA	TRBV7-3	TRBJ2-2	NA	12
TGTGCCAGCTGGGTTTCAGTCTACGAGCAGTACTTC	CASWVSVYEQYF	NA	TRBV7-8	TRBJ2-7	NA	12